This TCR beta chain was captured in a study of blood T cell repertoires in COVID-19. Across the whole study: Samples of COVID-19 (acute and convalescent) were obtained from the United States, Italy and Spain. PBMCs, B-cell-depleted T cells, or T cells provided the cDNA or gDNA that made up the material.

Trimming pared 4 bases from V and 9 bases from J, leaving 10 bases between. Per the germline V gene, CDR1 is SGHTA and CDR2 is FQGTGA. CDR3 size: 12 residues. Under the authors' procedure: The authors estimated nucleated cell counts from reference gene primer amplification. Produced via immunoSEQ multiplex PCR; TCRdb's table is partial and in-frame only. That table gives V, J and clone size, and the DNA gave D and trimming. The sample consists of 250,000 to 300,000 clones, less than 90% of them appearing once. What was sequenced was peripheral blood. The chain couples TRBV7-3 to TRBJ2-1, with D possibly being TRBD2 (5 bases). The TCR originated in a man between 60 and 75 years old with acute or convalescent COVID-19. The CDR3 loop is CASSYSGSEQFF. CDR3 DNA: TGTGCCAGCAGCTACAGCGGTTCTGAGCAGTTCTTC.